These 32 T cell receptor beta chains share one sample of origin, sequenced in a study of shared clonotypes between healthy human individuals. Profiled with immunoSEQ multiplex PCR; TCRdb holds only in-frame clones, not every one. The table includes hundreds of thousands of clones, less than 75% detected once. The sequenced material came from memory CD4+ T cells sorted from blood. The subset was: CD45RA-negative fraction. All receptors come from a man younger than 40 in good health.

The chain is built from TRBV7-3 and TRBJ2-3; perhaps TRBD1 as D (6 bases). The CDR3 runs 17 residues. V lost 3 bases and J lost 0, with 16 bases in between. Germline loops: CDR1 SGHTA, CDR2 FQGTGA. CDR3 protein: CASSLDGRGWSTDTQYF. CDR3 nucleotide sequence: TGTGCCAGCAGCTTGGATGGCAGGGGCTGGAGCACAGATACGCAGTATTTT.

This chain connects TRBV7-2 to TRBJ2-3; the D gene could be TRBD1 or TRBD2 (6 bases each). CDR3 length equals 15 residues. Trimming removed 1 base from V and 0 bases from J, with 8 bases in between. In germline, CDR1 is SGHTA, CDR2 FQGNSA. The CDR3 DNA sequence: TGTGCCAGCAGCTTAGGGGGGGCTAGCACAGATACGCAGTATTTT. It translates to CASSLGGASTDTQYF.

This chain uses TRBV7-9 with TRBJ1-4, with D possibly being TRBD1 (6 bases). The germline V gene encodes CDR1 SEHNR and CDR2 FQNEAQ (reference sequence). Trimming shortened V by 4 bases and J by 7 bases, and 16 bases separated the two germline ends. The CDR3 covers 15 residues. In DNA form, the CDR3 reads TGTGCCAGCAGCTCTACAGGGCCCTTGGGTGAAAAACTGTTTTTT. Amino acid sequence: CASSSTGPLGEKLFF.

DNA for the CDR3: TGTGCCAGCAGTGTTTGGGGCTACGAGCAGTACTTC. Encoded protein: CASSVWGYEQYF. The V and J genes are TRBV6-1 and TRBJ2-7, with D unresolved. The CDR3 extends over 12 amino acids. Germline loops: CDR1 MNHNS, CDR2 SASEGT. With 4 bases removed from V and 3 bases from J, the gap between germline ends came to 7 bases.

This clone has just one count. This chain uses TRBV5-1 with TRBJ2-2; TRBD2 aligns across 14 bases. J lost 4 bases, V lost 5 bases, and 7 bases had no gene match. Germline CDR1 and CDR2: SGHRS and YFSETQ. The CDR3 spans 17 residues. The DNA of the CDR3 is TGCGCCAGCAGTTCGGGACTAGCGGGAGTCGGCACCGGGGAGCTGTTTTTT. Amino acid sequence: CASSSGLAGVGTGELFF.

This chain joins TRBV5-1 and TRBJ2-2; 7 nucleotides line up with TRBD1. V shed 4 bases and J 3 bases; nucleotides not matched to a gene: 18. Germline V gene lookup returns CDR1 SGHRS and CDR2 YFSETQ. The CDR3 consists of 19 residues. The CDR3 bases are TGCGCCAGCAGCCTATATAGTATGACAGGGTTTAGGGACACCGGGGAGCTGTTTTTT. It specifies CASSLYSMTGFRDTGELFF.

This clone was counted ten times or more. The chain carries TRBV5-1 and TRBJ2-3; TRBD2 matches 10 bases. Unmatched junction bases numbered 11, after V lost 4 bases and J lost 3 bases. The CDR3 consists of 17 residues. Germline CDR1 is SGHRS and CDR2 is YFSETQ. The CDR3 DNA reads TGCGCCAGCAGCCCCCTGGTCGGGACTAGCGCGACAGATACGCAGTATTTT. It yields the protein CASSPLVGTSATDTQYF.

The chain has TRBV7-2 and TRBJ2-1; TRBD1 matches 9 bases. The V gene's germline CDR1 is SGHTA and CDR2 FQGNSA. The V and J ends lost 5 bases and 1 base, in that order; junction bases with no gene match: 3. This CDR3 spans 15 amino acids. The CDR3, as DNA: TGTGCCAGCAGCCGTGGACAGGGGTCCTACAATGAGCAGTTCTTC. Encoded protein: CASSRGQGSYNEQFF.

J is TRBJ1-5 and V is TRBV15; D possibly corresponds to TRBD1 (5 bases). The V and J ends lost 1 base and 11 bases respectively, with 15 bases between them. This CDR3 is 14 amino acids long. CDR1 is LNHNV and CDR2 is YYDKDF in the germline V gene (reference sequence). The CDR3 DNA is TGTGCCACCAGCAGAGGGGGGGACTCCCTGGCCCAGCATTTT. This sequence encodes CATSRGGDSLAQHF.

The chain carries TRBV28 and TRBJ1-2, with 7 bases aligning to TRBD1. This CDR3 is built from 15 residues. V gave up 5 bases and J gave up 2 bases; unmatched junction bases: 8. Germline V lookup: CDR1 MDHEN, CDR2 SYDVKM. CDR3 amino acids: CASSPPGTENYGYTF. DNA for the CDR3: TGTGCCAGCAGTCCACCCGGGACAGAGAACTATGGCTACACCTTC.

The chain recombines TRBV5-6 with TRBJ2-7, with D uncertain. Trimming pared 4 bases from V and 7 bases from J, leaving 27 bases between. Per germline, CDR1 SGHDT and CDR2 YYEEEE. This CDR3 has 17 residues. In DNA, the CDR3 is TGTGCCAGCAGCACACCGCCCACTTGGTCTAGAACGCCAGAGCAGTACTTC. Encoded protein: CASSTPPTWSRTPEQYF. Based on the CDR3 plus reference TRBV5-6 and TRBJ2-7, the full variable domain is DAGVTQSPTHLIKTRGQQVTLRCSPKSGHDTVSWYQQALGQGPQFIFQYYEEEERQRGNFPDRFSGHQFPNYSSELNVNALLLGDSALYLCASSTPPTWSRTPEQYFGPGTRLTVT.

This clone was observed a few times. The chain has TRBV18 and TRBJ1-1, with a tentative D call TRBD1 (5 bases). The CDR3 is made up of 17 amino acids. V was trimmed by 6 bases and J by 4 bases, leaving 24 bases between them. Germline V CDR1 and CDR2: KGHSH, LQKENI. CDR3 coding DNA: TGTGCCAGCTCCCACGCGGGGGTTGGCCTCGGGAGCACTGAAGCTTTCTTT. Its translation is CASSHAGVGLGSTEAFF.

This chain joins TRBV5-4 and TRBJ1-3; D is unresolved. CDR1 and CDR2 (germline): SGHNT, YYREEE (reference sequence). The CDR3 is made up of 15 amino acids. The V end lost 0 bases, the J end lost 2 bases, and 9 bases lay between the germline ends. The CDR3, as DNA: TGTGCCAGCAGCTTGGCCGTGGGTCCTGGAAACACCATATATTTT. Translating gives CASSLAVGPGNTIYF.

This clone was found a few times. The chain joins TRBV2 to TRBJ2-3, with a weak D call TRBD2 (6 bases). The CDR3 length is 16 residues. CDR1 is SNHLY and CDR2 is FYNNEI in the germline V gene. V was cut by 4 bases and J by 3 bases, with 17 bases left in between. The CDR3: CASSVTSRPGTDTQYF. CDR3 in DNA: TGTGCCAGCAGTGTTACTAGCCGACCCGGGACAGATACGCAGTATTTT.

The rearrangement joins TRBV5-1 to TRBJ2-7; 7 bases fit TRBD2. With 0 bases clipped from V and 5 bases from J, the junction kept 5 bases outside the gene matches. Germline V lookup: CDR1 SGHRS, CDR2 YFSETQ. This CDR3 has 14 amino acids. The CDR3 here is CASSLGQGGNEQYF. As DNA, the CDR3 is TGCGCCAGCAGCTTGGGCCAGGGAGGGAACGAGCAGTACTTC.

The chain carries TRBV5-6 and TRBJ2-3, with TRBD2 as a possible D gene (5 bases). Germline loops: CDR1 SGHDT, CDR2 YYEEEE. The CDR3 runs 15 residues. Trimming took off 4 bases at V and 2 bases at J, with 14 bases between the two ends. This CDR3 reads CASSLEEGYTDTQYF. The CDR3 nucleotides read TGTGCCAGCAGCCTGGAGGAAGGGTACACAGATACGCAGTATTTT. Full variable domain (remainder filled in from reference TRBV5-6 and TRBJ2-3): DAGVTQSPTHLIKTRGQQVTLRCSPKSGHDTVSWYQQALGQGPQFIFQYYEEEERQRGNFPDRFSGHQFPNYSSELNVNALLLGDSALYLCASSLEEGYTDTQYFGPGTRLTVL.

Ten or more counts support this clone. The chain links TRBV11-3 to TRBJ2-5; TRBD1 aligns across 7 bases. V lost 5 bases, J lost 1 base, and 1 base stayed unmatched. The CDR3 contains 13 residues. Germline V CDR1 and CDR2: SGHNT, YENEEA. For the CDR3, the DNA is TGTGCCAGCAGCCGGGACAGCCAAGAGACCCAGTACTTC. Translation: CASSRDSQETQYF. Drawing the rest from reference TRBV11-3 and TRBJ2-5, the complete variable domain is EAGVVQSPRYKIIEKKQPVAFWCNPISGHNTLYWYLQNLGQGPELLIRYENEEAVDDSQLPKDRFSAERLKGVDSTLKIQPAELGDSAVYLCASSRDSQETQYFGPGTRLLVL.

This clone was counted ten times or more. The V call is TRBV10-3, the J call TRBJ2-1; 9 nucleotides match TRBD1. The CDR3 is 18 residues long. J gave up 9 bases and V 0 bases, and 15 bases lay outside the gene matches. Per the germline V gene, CDR1 is ENHRY and CDR2 is SYGVKD. The CDR3 spells CAISESYRSGQGRGEQFF. The CDR3, as DNA: TGTGCCATCAGTGAGTCGTACAGGTCGGGACAGGGCCGCGGTGAGCAGTTCTTC.

This clone was seen once. This chain connects TRBV5-1 to TRBJ2-2, with D possibly matching TRBD2 (5 bases). Germline V gene sequence: CDR1 SGHRS, CDR2 YFSETQ. V lost 2 bases to trimming and J lost 3 bases, with 11 bases between them. CDR3 size: 15 residues. CDR3 nucleotide sequence: TGCGCCAGCAGCTTCGATAGCGTACACACCGGGGAGCTGTTTTTT. Translation: CASSFDSVHTGELFF.

Turning to this clone: Mismatch with germline at one junction end may stem from a read error. This sequence joins TRBV7-7 and TRBJ2-2, with a tentative D call TRBD2 (5 bases). The CDR3 contains 15 residues. The V gene's germline CDR1 is SSHAT and CDR2 FNYEAQ (reference sequence). Written as DNA, the CDR3 is TGTGCTAGCAGCGCGCTCGGACTGCCCCCCGGGGAGCTGTTTTTT. Its protein product is CASSALGLPPGELFF.

This clone was seen a few times. The V gene is TRBV9, the J gene TRBJ2-3; TRBD1 agrees at 8 bases. CDR3 size: 13 residues. V shed 5 bases and J 1 base; nucleotides not matched to a gene: 0. Germline CDR1 and CDR2: SGDLS and YYNGEE. The CDR3, as DNA: TGTGCCAGCAGGGGACAGGGCACAGATACGCAGTATTTT. Protein sequence: CASRGQGTDTQYF.

The gene calls are TRBV10-3 and TRBJ2-1; perhaps TRBD2 as D (6 bases). V lost 0 bases and J 0 bases, leaving 15 bases between the germline ends. Germline V gives CDR1 ENHRY, CDR2 SYGVKD. The CDR3 runs to 18 residues. CDR3 sequence: CAISESEGWAASYNEQFF. Written as DNA, the CDR3 is TGTGCCATCAGTGAGTCGGAGGGTTGGGCGGCCTCCTACAATGAGCAGTTCTTC.

The CDR3 spells CASRLDSGNTIYF. For the CDR3, the DNA is TGTGCCAGTAGGCTGGACTCTGGAAACACCATATATTTT. The chain carries TRBV19 and TRBJ1-3; D call uncertain. CDR1 is LNHDA, CDR2 SQIVND, per germline (reference sequence). Trimming left V 6 bases short and J 0 bases short, with 6 bases between. The CDR3 runs 13 residues. The full variable domain, in which reference TRBV19 and TRBJ1-3 provide the parts outside the CDR3, is DGGITQSPKYLFRKEGQNVTLSCEQNLNHDAMYWYRQDPGQGLRLIYYSQIVNDFQKGDIAEGYSVSREKKESFPLTVTSAQKNPTAFYLCASRLDSGNTIYFGEGSWLTVV.

The chain links TRBV29-1 to TRBJ2-7, with 9 bases fitting TRBD2. The ends lost 7 bases at V and 2 bases at J; junction bases unmatched: 9. This CDR3 contains 14 residues. Germline CDR1 SQVTM, CDR2 ANQGSEA. The DNA for the CDR3 is TGCAGCGCTAACAGCGGGAGGATTCCCTACGAGCAGTACTTC. Translated, it gives CSANSGRIPYEQYF.

V and J are TRBV5-1 and TRBJ2-2; 7 nucleotides align to TRBD2. The CDR3 has 16 amino acids. V shed 0 bases, J shed 3 bases, and the junction held 5 bases outside the gene matches. Germline V gene lookup returns CDR1 SGHRS and CDR2 YFSETQ. The CDR3 loop reads CASSLAPGGDTGELFF. The DNA of the CDR3 is TGCGCCAGCAGCTTGGCCCCTGGGGGGGACACCGGGGAGCTGTTTTTT.

The chain joins TRBV5-1 to TRBJ2-5; D is perhaps TRBD1 (5 bases). Trimming stripped 0 bases from V and 7 bases from J, with 16 bases between. CDR3 size: 15 residues. CDR1 is SGHRS, CDR2 YFSETQ, per germline. The CDR3 loop is CASSLDWGRVGTQYF. In DNA, the CDR3 is TGCGCCAGCAGCTTGGACTGGGGCCGAGTGGGGACCCAGTACTTC. Based on the CDR3 plus reference TRBV5-1 and TRBJ2-5, the full variable domain is KAGVTQTPRYLIKTRGQQVTLSCSPISGHRSVSWYQQTPGQGLQFLFEYFSETQRNKGNFPGRFSGRQFSNSRSEMNVSTLELGDSALYLCASSLDWGRVGTQYFGPGTRLLVL.

This clone was counted only a few times. This CDR3 is CASSVSGTGALGEQYF. In nucleotides, the CDR3 is TGTGCCAGCAGTGTGTCCGGGACAGGGGCCCTGGGCGAGCAGTACTTC. The chain couples TRBV6-1 to TRBJ2-7; the match to TRBD1 covers 10 bases. The CDR3 covers 16 residues. With 4 bases clipped from V and 6 bases from J, the junction kept 12 bases outside the gene matches. In germline, CDR1 is MNHNS, CDR2 SASEGT.

This clone was counted at least ten times. The V call is TRBV2, the J call TRBJ1-1; D may be TRBD1 (6 bases). Germline CDR1 is SNHLY and CDR2 is FYNNEI. The CDR3 has 13 residues. V was pared by 6 bases and J by 5 bases, with 13 bases between. CDR3 in amino acids: CASSVYRETEAFF. The CDR3 bases are TGTGCCAGCAGCGTATACAGGGAAACTGAAGCTTTCTTT.

The chain uses TRBV5-4 and TRBJ2-5, with 12 bases matching TRBD2. The germline CDR1 and CDR2 sequences are SGHNT and YYREEE (reference sequence). Trimming took 3 bases from V and 4 from J; bases not matched to a gene: 7. The CDR3 runs to 16 residues. CDR3 in amino acids: CASSSGLAGSGETQYF. The CDR3 bases are TGTGCCAGCAGCTCGGGACTAGCGGGCTCGGGAGAGACCCAGTACTTC.

The gene calls are TRBV11-3 and TRBJ2-3; 7 bases agree with TRBD2. Germline V gene sequence: CDR1 SGHNT, CDR2 YENEEA. The CDR3 is 14 amino acids. Germline trimming cut 6 bases from V and 2 bases from J; bases unmatched to any gene: 5. CDR3 bases: TGTGCCAGCAGGGCCGGGGGGTCCACAGATACGCAGTATTTT. Amino acid sequence: CASRAGGSTDTQYF.

CDR3 in amino acids: CASSLGLADTGELFF. The CDR3 DNA sequence: TGTGCCAGCAGCTTGGGACTAGCCGACACCGGGGAGCTGTTTTTT. The rearrangement uses TRBV5-4 and TRBJ2-2; 7 bases line up with TRBD2. The CDR3 covers 15 residues. V shed 0 bases and J 3 bases; nucleotides not matched to a gene: 2. Germline CDR1 SGHNT, CDR2 YYREEE (reference sequence).

The rearrangement joins TRBV14 to TRBJ2-1, with 9 positions matching TRBD2. CDR1 is SGHDN, CDR2 FVKESK, per germline. Unmatched junction bases numbered 4, after V lost 3 bases and J lost 4 bases. This CDR3 has 15 amino acids. This chain's CDR3 is CASSQGTSRYNEQFF. DNA of the CDR3: TGTGCCAGCAGCCAGGGGACTAGCAGGTACAATGAGCAGTTCTTC.